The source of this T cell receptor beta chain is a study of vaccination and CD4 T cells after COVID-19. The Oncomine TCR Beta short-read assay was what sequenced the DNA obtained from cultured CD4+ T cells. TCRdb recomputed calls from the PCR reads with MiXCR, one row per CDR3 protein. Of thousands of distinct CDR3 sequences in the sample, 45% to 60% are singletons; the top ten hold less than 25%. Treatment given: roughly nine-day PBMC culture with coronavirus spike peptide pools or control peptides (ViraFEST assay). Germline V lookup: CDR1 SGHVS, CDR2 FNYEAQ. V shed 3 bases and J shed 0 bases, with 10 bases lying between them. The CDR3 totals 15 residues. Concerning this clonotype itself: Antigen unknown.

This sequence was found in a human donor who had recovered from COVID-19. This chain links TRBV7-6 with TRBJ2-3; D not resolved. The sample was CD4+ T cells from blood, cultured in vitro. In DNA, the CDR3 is TGTGCCAGCAGCTTGGGCGGAACTAGCACAGATACGCAGTATTTT. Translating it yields CASSLGGTSTDTQYF.